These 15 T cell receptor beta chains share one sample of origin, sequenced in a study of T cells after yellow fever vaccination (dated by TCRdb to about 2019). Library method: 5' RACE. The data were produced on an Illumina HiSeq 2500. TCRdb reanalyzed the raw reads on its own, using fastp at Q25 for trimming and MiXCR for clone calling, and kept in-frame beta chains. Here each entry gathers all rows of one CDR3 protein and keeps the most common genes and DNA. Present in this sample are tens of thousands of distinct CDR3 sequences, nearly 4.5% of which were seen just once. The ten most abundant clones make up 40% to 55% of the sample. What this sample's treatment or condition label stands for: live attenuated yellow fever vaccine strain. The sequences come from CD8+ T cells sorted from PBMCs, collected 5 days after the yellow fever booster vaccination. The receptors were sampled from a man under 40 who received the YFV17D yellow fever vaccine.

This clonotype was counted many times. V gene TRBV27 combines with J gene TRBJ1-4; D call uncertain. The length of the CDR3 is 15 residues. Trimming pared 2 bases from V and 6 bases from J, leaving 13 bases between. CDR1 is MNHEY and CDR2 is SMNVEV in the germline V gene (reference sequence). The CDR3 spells CASSLHSPEDEKLFF. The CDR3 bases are TGTGCCAGCAGTTTACACAGCCCTGAGGATGAAAAACTGTTTTTT.

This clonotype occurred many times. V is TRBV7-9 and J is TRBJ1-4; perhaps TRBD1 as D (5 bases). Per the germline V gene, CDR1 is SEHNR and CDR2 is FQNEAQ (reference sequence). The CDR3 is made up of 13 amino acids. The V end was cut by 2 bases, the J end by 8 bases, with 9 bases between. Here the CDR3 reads CASSLSGYEKLFF. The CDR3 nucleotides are TGTGCCAGCAGCTTATCAGGGTACGAAAAACTGTTTTTT. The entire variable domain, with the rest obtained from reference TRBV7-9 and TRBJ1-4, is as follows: DTGVSQNPRHKITKRGQNVTFRCDPISEHNRLYWYRQTLGQGPEFLTYFQNEAQLEKSRLLSDRFSAERPKGSFSTLEIQRTEQGDSAMYLCASSLSGYEKLFFGSGTQLSVL.

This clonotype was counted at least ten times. The CDR3 protein is CASGYIAGAYNEQFF. The DNA of the CDR3 is TGTGCCAGCGGGTATATAGCGGGAGCTTACAATGAGCAGTTCTTC. The V and J genes are TRBV11-2 and TRBJ2-1; TRBD2 agrees at 9 bases. The CDR3 has 15 amino acids. V dropped 8 bases and J dropped 4; count of bases not matched to a gene: 9. The germline gives CDR1 SGHAT, CDR2 FQNNGV.

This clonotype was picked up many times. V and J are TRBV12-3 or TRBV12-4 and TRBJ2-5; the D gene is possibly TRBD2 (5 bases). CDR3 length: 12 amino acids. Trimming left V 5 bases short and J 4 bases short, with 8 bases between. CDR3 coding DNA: TGTGCCAGCAGTGGACTTCCAGAGACCCAGTACTTC. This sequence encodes CASSGLPETQYF.

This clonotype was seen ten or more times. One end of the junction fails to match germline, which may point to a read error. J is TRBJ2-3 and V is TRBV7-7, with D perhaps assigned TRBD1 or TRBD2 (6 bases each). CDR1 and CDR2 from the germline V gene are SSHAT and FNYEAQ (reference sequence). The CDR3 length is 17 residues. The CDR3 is CASSPTGAFGPTDTQYF. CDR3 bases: TGTGCTAGCAGCCCCACGGGGGCTTTCGGGCCTACAGATACGCAGTATTTT.

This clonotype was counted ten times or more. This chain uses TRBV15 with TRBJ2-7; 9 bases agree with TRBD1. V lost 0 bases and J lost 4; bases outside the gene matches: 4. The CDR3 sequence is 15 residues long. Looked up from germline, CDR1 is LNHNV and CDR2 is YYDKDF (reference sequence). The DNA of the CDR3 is TGTGCCACCAGCAGAGATGGAGGACAGGGGTACGAGCAGTACTTC. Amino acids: CATSRDGGQGYEQYF.

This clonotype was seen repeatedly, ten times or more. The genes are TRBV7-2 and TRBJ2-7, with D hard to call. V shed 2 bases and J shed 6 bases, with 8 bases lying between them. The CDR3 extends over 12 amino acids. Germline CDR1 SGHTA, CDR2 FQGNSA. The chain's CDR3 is CASSLTLGEQYF. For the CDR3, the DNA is TGTGCCAGCAGCTTAACTTTAGGCGAGCAGTACTTC.

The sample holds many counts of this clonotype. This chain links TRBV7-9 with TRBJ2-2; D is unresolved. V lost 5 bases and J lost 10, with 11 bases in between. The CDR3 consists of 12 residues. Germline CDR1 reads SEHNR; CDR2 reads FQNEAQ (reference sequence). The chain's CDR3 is CASSDELEELFF. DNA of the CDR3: TGTGCCAGCAGCGACGAGCTCGAGGAGCTGTTTTTT.

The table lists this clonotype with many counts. The CDR3 bases are TGTGCCAGCAGCCCGGACAGGGCGGATGAAAAACTGTTTTTT. Protein sequence: CASSPDRADEKLFF. This chain links TRBV7-2 with TRBJ1-4; TRBD1 aligns across 8 bases. The CDR3 loop spans 14 amino acids. The V and J ends lost 5 bases and 6 bases, in that order; junction bases with no gene match: 5. CDR1 SGHTA and CDR2 FQGNSA come from the germline V gene.

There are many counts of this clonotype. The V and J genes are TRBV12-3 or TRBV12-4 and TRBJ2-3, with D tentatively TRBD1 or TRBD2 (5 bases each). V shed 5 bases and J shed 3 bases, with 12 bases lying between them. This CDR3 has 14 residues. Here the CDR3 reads CASSPLGGTDTQYF. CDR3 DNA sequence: TGTGCCAGCAGTCCACTTGGGGGAACAGATACGCAGTATTTT.

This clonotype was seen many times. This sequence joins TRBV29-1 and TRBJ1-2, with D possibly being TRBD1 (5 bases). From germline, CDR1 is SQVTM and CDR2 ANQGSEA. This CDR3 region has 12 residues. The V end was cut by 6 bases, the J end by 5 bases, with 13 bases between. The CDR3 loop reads CSVPGGKYGYTF. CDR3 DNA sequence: TGCAGCGTCCCGGGGGGGAAGTATGGCTACACCTTC.

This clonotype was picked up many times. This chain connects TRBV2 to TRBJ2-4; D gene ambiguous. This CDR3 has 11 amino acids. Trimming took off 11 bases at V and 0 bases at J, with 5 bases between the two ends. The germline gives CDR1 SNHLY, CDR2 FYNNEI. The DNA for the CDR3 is TGTGCCCAACTAGCCAAAAACATTCAGTACTTC. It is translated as CAQLAKNIQYF. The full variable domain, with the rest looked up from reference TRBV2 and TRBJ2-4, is EPEVTQTPSHQVTQMGQEVILRCVPISNHLYFYWYRQILGQKVEFLVSFYNNEISEKSEIFDDQFSVERPDGSNFTLKIRSTKLEDSAMYFCAQLAKNIQYFGAGTRLSVL.

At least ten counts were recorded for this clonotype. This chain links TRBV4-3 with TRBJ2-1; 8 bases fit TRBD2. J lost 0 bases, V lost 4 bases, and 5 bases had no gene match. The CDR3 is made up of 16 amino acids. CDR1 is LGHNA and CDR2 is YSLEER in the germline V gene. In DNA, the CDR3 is TGCGCCAGCAGCCCCGCAAGCGGGAGCTCCTACAATGAGCAGTTCTTC. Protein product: CASSPASGSSYNEQFF.

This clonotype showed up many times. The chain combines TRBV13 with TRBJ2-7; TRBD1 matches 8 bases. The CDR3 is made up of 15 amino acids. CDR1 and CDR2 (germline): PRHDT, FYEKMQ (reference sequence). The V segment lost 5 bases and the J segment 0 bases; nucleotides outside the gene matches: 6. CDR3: CASSKGQGLSYEQYF. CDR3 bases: TGTGCCAGCAGCAAAGGACAGGGACTCTCCTACGAGCAGTACTTC.

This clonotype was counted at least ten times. The CDR3 DNA sequence: TGTGCCAGCAGTTGGACTAGCAGTTACAATGAGCAGTTCTTC. Residues: CASSWTSSYNEQFF. The chain employs TRBV6-2 or TRBV6-3 and TRBJ2-1; TRBD2 matches at 8 bases. V lost 4 bases to trimming and J lost 4 bases; unmatched junction nucleotides: 3. Germline V lookup: CDR1 MNHEY, CDR2 SVGEGT. The CDR3 contains 14 residues.